What follows are 16 T cell receptor beta chains derived from one specimen sequenced in a study of Graves' ophthalmopathy and Graves' hyperthyroidism. CDR3 regions of TCR beta were amplified from RNA transcripts. HTBI primers were used in a first-round RT-PCR, which preceded a second-round multiplex PCR. TCRdb re-called the multiplex PCR reads with MiXCR, one entry per CDR3 protein. The table has 400,000 to 450,000 distinct CDR3 sequences, about 21% seen once. Sequencing input: peripheral blood. These receptors were obtained from a woman aged 18-29 years with stable Graves' hyperthyroidism.

This clonotype was observed once. J is TRBJ1-2 and V is TRBV12-3 or TRBV12-4; D unclear. CDR3 length: 12 residues. V shed 6 bases and J shed 4 bases, with 9 bases lying between them. For the CDR3, the DNA is TGTGCCAGCAGCCGCGACACCTATGGCTACACCTTC. This codes for CASSRDTYGYTF.

The chain employs TRBV6-2 or TRBV6-3 and TRBJ1-5, with TRBD1 matching over 8 bases. The CDR3 has 14 residues. The germline V gene encodes CDR1 MNHEY and CDR2 SVGEGT. Losses at the gene ends were 6 bases for V and 2 bases for J; bases not matched to a gene: 3. This CDR3 is CASRSGQGNQPQHF. The CDR3 DNA sequence: TGTGCCAGCAGGTCGGGACAGGGCAATCAGCCCCAGCATTTT.

This clonotype has a count of ten or more. V usage is TRBV6-1 and J usage is TRBJ1-2; D is perhaps TRBD1 (5 bases). Germline values: CDR1 MNHNS, CDR2 SASEGT. V lost 5 bases to trimming and J lost 6 bases, with 16 bases between them. The CDR3 sequence is 14 residues long. The CDR3 reads CASSPGLWIHGYTF. CDR3 nucleotides: TGTGCCAGCAGTCCGGGACTATGGATACATGGCTACACCTTC.

This clonotype was counted ten times or more. This chain uses TRBV29-1 with TRBJ2-5; D remains ambiguous. Germline V gene data show CDR1 as SQVTM and CDR2 as ANQGSEA. The CDR3 has 13 residues. Trimming took 3 bases from V and 2 from J, leaving 10 bases between them. The CDR3 sequence: CSVEVGGQETQYF. In DNA form, the CDR3 reads TGCAGCGTTGAGGTTGGTGGACAAGAGACCCAGTACTTC.

The table lists this clonotype with a count of one. The chain couples TRBV20-1 to TRBJ1-5, with D tentatively TRBD1 (5 bases). Germline loops: CDR1 DFQATT, CDR2 SNEGSKA (reference sequence). V lost 2 bases, J lost 3 bases, and 11 bases lay in between. This CDR3 is 14 amino acids long. In DNA, the CDR3 is TGCAGTGCTAGACAGGGAAGCCCCAATCAGCCCCAGCATTTT. Translation: CSARQGSPNQPQHF.

This clonotype was recorded many times. The chain uses TRBV29-1 and TRBJ2-5; TRBD2 is a possible D gene (6 bases). Per germline, CDR1 SQVTM and CDR2 ANQGSEA. The length of the CDR3 is 15 residues. Trimming took 4 bases from V and 4 from J, leaving 19 bases between them. CDR3 in amino acids: CSVARVAETLETQYF. The CDR3 DNA is TGCAGCGTTGCTCGGGTAGCGGAAACTCTAGAGACCCAGTACTTC.

Ten or more counts support this clonotype. The J gene is TRBJ2-6, the V gene TRBV14; D not certain. Germline V gene data show CDR1 as SGHDN and CDR2 as FVKESK. V lost 4 bases, J lost 0 bases, and 13 bases lay in between. The CDR3 sequence is 17 residues long. CDR3 in DNA: TGTGCCAGCAGCCGTACGTTTAGGGTCTCTGGGGCCAACGTCCTGACTTTC. Protein product: CASSRTFRVSGANVLTF.

A note on this clonotype: Just one base apart from a much larger clone, this may be a read error. V usage is TRBV12-5 and J usage is TRBJ1-3; TRBD1 is a possible D gene (6 bases). V gave up 5 bases and J gave up 3 bases, with 14 bases separating them. Germline CDR1 and CDR2: LGHNT and FRNRAP. The CDR3 has 15 amino acids. The CDR3 DNA sequence: TGTGCTAGTGGTCGGCAGGGGAGCTATGGAAACACCATATATTTT. It translates to CASGRQGSYGNTIYF.

This clonotype was found many times. The chain uses TRBV7-8 and TRBJ1-5; tentative D call: TRBD1 (5 bases). There are 13 residues in the CDR3. V was clipped by 0 bases and J by 7 bases, with 7 bases between them. Germline V gene data show CDR1 as SGHVS and CDR2 as FQNEAQ. The CDR3 loop is CASSLARDQPQHF. Written as DNA, the CDR3 is TGTGCCAGCAGCTTAGCGAGGGACCAGCCCCAGCATTTT.

The sample holds a few counts of this clonotype. This chain uses TRBV24-1 with TRBJ1-5, with a tentative D call TRBD1 (5 bases). This CDR3 has 16 residues. Trimming took 3 bases from V and 3 from J, leaving 14 bases between them. In germline, CDR1 is KGHDR, CDR2 SFDVKD. The CDR3 DNA reads TGTGCCACCAGTGATCGGCGGGACCGTATCAATCAGCCCCAGCATTTT. It is translated as CATSDRRDRINQPQHF.

This clonotype occurred many times. The gene calls are TRBV15 and TRBJ2-5; TRBD1 or TRBD2 may be the D gene (5 bases each). This CDR3 is 14 amino acids long. Germline V gene sequence: CDR1 LNHNV, CDR2 YYDKDF (reference sequence). Trimming removed 1 base at V and 2 bases at J, with 8 bases between. CDR3 nucleotide sequence: TGTGCCACCAGCAGAGGGGGACGGCAAGAGACCCAGTACTTC. The encoded protein is CATSRGGRQETQYF.

The chain has TRBV4-1 and TRBJ2-7; 10 bases fit TRBD2. Germline loops: CDR1 MGHRA, CDR2 YSYEKL. The CDR3 is 17 residues long. With 1 base clipped from V and 6 bases from J, the junction kept 12 bases outside the gene matches. Here the CDR3 DNA reads TGCGCCAGCAGCCAAGTTGGAAGCGGGAGGGAGATTCGCGAGCAGTACTTC. Translation gives CASSQVGSGREIREQYF.

This clonotype was found many times. CDR3 in amino acids: CASSLNNQPQHF. The DNA for the CDR3 is TGTGCCAGCAGTTTAAACAATCAGCCCCAGCATTTT. The rearrangement joins TRBV28 to TRBJ1-5; unclear D gene. This CDR3 contains 12 residues. The germline CDR1 and CDR2 sequences are MDHEN and SYDVKM. V lost 2 bases and J lost 3, with 2 bases in between.

This clonotype has at least ten counts. V gene TRBV9 combines with J gene TRBJ1-1, with D possibly matching TRBD1 (5 bases). Germline V gene lookup returns CDR1 SGDLS and CDR2 YYNGEE. The CDR3 is 14 amino acids. Trimming took 4 bases from V and 2 from J, leaving 12 bases between them. The CDR3 sequence is CASSSGTYNTEAFF. In nucleotides, the CDR3 is TGTGCCAGCAGCTCCGGGACGTATAACACTGAAGCTTTCTTT.

V is TRBV11-2 and J is TRBJ2-5; D is perhaps TRBD2 (6 bases). With 6 bases removed from V and 2 bases from J, the gap between germline ends came to 10 bases. The CDR3 spans 13 residues. CDR1 and CDR2 from the germline V gene are SGHAT and FQNNGV. CDR3 in DNA: TGTGCCAGCAGGGCGGGAAATCAAGAGACCCAGTACTTC. Translation: CASRAGNQETQYF. The full variable domain, its missing parts supplied by reference TRBV11-2 and TRBJ2-5, is EAGVAQSPRYKIIEKRQSVAFWCNPISGHATLYWYQQILGQGPKLLIQFQNNGVVDDSQLPKDRFSAERLKGVDSTLKIQPAKLEDSAVYLCASRAGNQETQYFGPGTRLLVL.

This clonotype was found many times. The V and J genes are TRBV12-3 or TRBV12-4 and TRBJ2-7, with 8 nucleotides matching TRBD1. This CDR3 is 14 amino acids long. V was clipped by 6 bases and J by 5 bases; unmatched bases: 9. The DNA of the CDR3 is TGTGCCAGCAGCAACGGACAGGGCCGCAACGAGCAGTACTTC. Protein sequence: CASSNGQGRNEQYF.